These T cell receptor beta chains were read from a single sample in a study of cytotoxic CD8 clonotypes in ibrutinib-treated CLL. TCRdb's table, derived via immunoSEQ multiplex PCR, lists solely in-frame clones and lacks some. This repertoire shows about 310,000 clones, about 80% found once; its top ten account for 5.5% to 8%. This sample comprised PBMCs, obtained before ibrutinib treatment. Every receptor here comes from a human donor with chronic lymphocytic leukemia. Each CDR3 is given with its conserved first and last residue. The order of the fields is V gene, J gene, clone size, D gene, CDR3 protein, CDR3 DNA. D genes are given only for firm matches. Where a row states a size, it is once, few, many or the class of an expanded clone; other rows omit it.

v_call: TRBV14
j_call: TRBJ2-2
clone_size: few
d_call: -
cdr3_aa: CASSLPLGRDTLAGELFF
cdr3_nt: TGTGCCAGCAGCCTCCCCCTAGGGCGGGATACGTTGGCCGGGGAGCTGTTTTTT

v_call: TRBV10-3
j_call: TRBJ1-2
clone_size: -
d_call: -
cdr3_aa: CAISPFGQSYGYTF
cdr3_nt: TGTGCCATCAGTCCCTTCGGACAGTCCTATGGCTACACCTTC

v_call: TRBV7-2
j_call: TRBJ2-1
clone_size: -
d_call: TRBD2
cdr3_aa: CASSPVGGSIWNEQFF
cdr3_nt: TGTGCCAGCAGCCCAGTTGGCGGGAGTATATGGAATGAGCAGTTCTTC

v_call: TRBV5-8
j_call: TRBJ2-1
clone_size: -
d_call: -
cdr3_aa: CASREGSGFTDNEQFF
cdr3_nt: TGTGCCAGCCGCGAGGGTTCGGGATTCACGGACAATGAGCAGTTCTTC

v_call: TRBV2
j_call: TRBJ2-7
clone_size: -
d_call: TRBD2
cdr3_aa: CASSELTSDNEQYF
cdr3_nt: TGTGCCAGCAGTGAATTGACTAGCGACAACGAGCAGTACTTC

v_call: TRBV5-4
j_call: TRBJ2-2
clone_size: -
d_call: TRBD2
cdr3_aa: CASRIWGGGGELFF
cdr3_nt: TGTGCCAGCAGGATTTGGGGGGGAGGCGGGGAGCTGTTTTTT

v_call: TRBV25-1
j_call: TRBJ2-1
clone_size: -
d_call: TRBD2
cdr3_aa: CASSFGLLAGVHEQFF
cdr3_nt: TGTGCCAGCAGTTTTGGCCTACTAGCGGGAGTTCATGAGCAGTTCTTC

v_call: TRBV7-2
j_call: TRBJ1-3
clone_size: -
d_call: -
cdr3_aa: CASSPTSKGKSYF
cdr3_nt: TGTGCCAGCAGCCCGACCTCAAAGGGGAAGTCATATTTT

v_call: TRBV18
j_call: TRBJ1-1
clone_size: once
d_call: TRBD1
cdr3_aa: CASSEPGQRNTEAFF
cdr3_nt: TGTGCCAGCTCAGAACCGGGACAGAGAAACACTGAAGCTTTCTTT

v_call: TRBV19
j_call: TRBJ2-7
clone_size: -
d_call: -
cdr3_aa: CASSFPGGPHSYEQYF
cdr3_nt: TGTGCCAGTAGCTTCCCCGGAGGACCCCACTCCTACGAGCAGTACTTC

v_call: TRBV10-3
j_call: TRBJ2-2
clone_size: -
d_call: TRBD1
cdr3_aa: CAISFLPGQGTGELFF
cdr3_nt: TGTGCCATCAGCTTTCTACCGGGACAGGGAACCGGGGAGCTGTTTTTT

v_call: TRBV7-2
j_call: TRBJ1-2
clone_size: -
d_call: -
cdr3_aa: CAGMTGPDYPYGYTF
cdr3_nt: TGTGCCGGGATGACAGGCCCTGATTACCCATATGGCTACACCTTC

v_call: TRBV27
j_call: TRBJ1-4
clone_size: -
d_call: TRBD1
cdr3_aa: CASSLDRVDEKLFF
cdr3_nt: TGTGCCAGCAGTCTGGACAGGGTTGATGAAAAACTGTTTTTT

v_call: TRBV29-1
j_call: TRBJ2-7
clone_size: -
d_call: -
cdr3_aa: CSAKGLTIEQYF
cdr3_nt: TGCAGCGCGAAAGGACTCACTATCGAGCAGTACTTC

v_call: TRBV21-1
j_call: TRBJ1-5
clone_size: -
d_call: -
cdr3_aa: CASSPTRGKGNQPQHF
cdr3_nt: TGTGCCAGCAGCCCCACCAGGGGGAAGGGAAATCAGCCCCAGCATTTT

v_call: TRBV7-2
j_call: TRBJ2-1
clone_size: -
d_call: TRBD2
cdr3_aa: CASSLVAGGPSYNEQFF
cdr3_nt: TGTGCCAGCAGCTTAGTGGCGGGAGGGCCTTCCTACAATGAGCAGTTCTTC

v_call: TRBV4-3
j_call: TRBJ2-3
clone_size: -
d_call: -
cdr3_aa: CASSVGLRVDTQYF
cdr3_nt: TGCGCCAGCAGCGTAGGACTCCGCGTAGATACGCAGTATTTT

v_call: TRBV29-1
j_call: TRBJ2-3
clone_size: -
d_call: -
cdr3_aa: CSVGSSTDTQYF
cdr3_nt: TGCAGCGTGGGGTCCAGCACAGATACGCAGTATTTT

v_call: TRBV7-2
j_call: TRBJ2-4
clone_size: few
d_call: -
cdr3_aa: CASSLAVGVINIQYF
cdr3_nt: TGTGCCAGCAGCTTAGCTGTGGGCGTGATAAACATTCAGTACTTC

v_call: TRBV7-2
j_call: TRBJ1-1
clone_size: -
d_call: -
cdr3_aa: CASSVTMGNPEAFF
cdr3_nt: TGTGCCAGCAGCGTGACAATGGGGAACCCTGAAGCTTTCTTT

v_call: TRBV9
j_call: TRBJ2-2
clone_size: -
d_call: -
cdr3_aa: CASSSSNTGELFF
cdr3_nt: TGTGCCAGTTCCAGCTCGAACACCGGGGAGCTGTTTTTT

v_call: TRBV7-9
j_call: TRBJ1-4
clone_size: -
d_call: -
cdr3_aa: CASSLWVQGSVEKLFF
cdr3_nt: TGTGCCAGCAGCTTATGGGTGCAAGGCTCAGTTGAAAAACTGTTTTTT

v_call: TRBV9
j_call: TRBJ2-3
clone_size: -
d_call: TRBD2
cdr3_aa: CASSEGLATDTQYF
cdr3_nt: TGTGCCAGCAGCGAGGGACTAGCGACAGATACGCAGTATTTT

v_call: TRBV6-1
j_call: TRBJ1-5
clone_size: -
d_call: -
cdr3_aa: CASSELHGFQPQHF
cdr3_nt: TGTGCCAGCAGTGAACTACATGGTTTTCAGCCCCAGCATTTT

v_call: TRBV10-3
j_call: TRBJ2-5
clone_size: few
d_call: -
cdr3_aa: CAISEDPQRAQYF
cdr3_nt: TGTGCCATCAGTGAGGACCCCCAGAGGGCCCAGTACTTC

v_call: TRBV9
j_call: TRBJ2-1
clone_size: -
d_call: -
cdr3_aa: CASSVSFVGVNNEQFF
cdr3_nt: TGTGCCAGCAGCGTGTCGTTTGTGGGAGTAAACAATGAGCAGTTCTTC

v_call: TRBV11-1
j_call: TRBJ2-7
clone_size: once
d_call: -
cdr3_aa: CASSSEIYEQYF
cdr3_nt: TGTGCCAGCAGCTCGGAGATCTACGAGCAGTACTTC

v_call: TRBV6-5
j_call: TRBJ2-1
clone_size: -
d_call: TRBD1
cdr3_aa: CASRRTGVNEQFF
cdr3_nt: TGTGCCAGCAGAAGGACAGGGGTGAATGAGCAGTTCTTC

v_call: TRBV5-4
j_call: TRBJ2-7
clone_size: -
d_call: -
cdr3_aa: CASSFPGPGEQYF
cdr3_nt: TGTGCCAGCAGCTTCCCAGGGCCAGGGGAGCAGTACTTC

v_call: TRBV2
j_call: TRBJ2-1
clone_size: -
d_call: TRBD2
cdr3_aa: CASRGIAGVRNEQFF
cdr3_nt: TGTGCCAGCAGAGGAATAGCGGGAGTACGTAATGAGCAGTTCTTC

v_call: TRBV2
j_call: TRBJ2-5
clone_size: -
d_call: -
cdr3_aa: CASSQYLQETQYF
cdr3_nt: TGTGCCAGCTCCCAATACCTTCAAGAGACCCAGTACTTC

v_call: TRBV7-2
j_call: TRBJ2-1
clone_size: -
d_call: TRBD2
cdr3_aa: CASSPSGTIEQFF
cdr3_nt: TGTGCCAGCAGCCCTAGCGGGACTATTGAGCAGTTCTTC

v_call: TRBV9
j_call: TRBJ2-7
clone_size: -
d_call: TRBD2
cdr3_aa: CASSPPGGPRNEQYF
cdr3_nt: TGTGCCAGCAGCCCCCCGGGGGGGCCACGGAACGAGCAGTACTTC

v_call: TRBV6-1
j_call: TRBJ2-2
clone_size: -
d_call: TRBD2
cdr3_aa: CASSGLAGDYTGELFF
cdr3_nt: TGTGCCAGCAGTGGACTAGCGGGAGATTACACCGGGGAGCTGTTTTTT

v_call: TRBV21-1
j_call: TRBJ2-5
clone_size: -
d_call: -
cdr3_aa: CASSKSLTSGTFQETQYF
cdr3_nt: TGTGCCAGCAGCAAATCACTGACTAGCGGGACCTTCCAAGAGACCCAGTACTTC

v_call: TRBV2
j_call: TRBJ1-2
clone_size: -
d_call: -
cdr3_aa: CASSEGQPYGYTF
cdr3_nt: TGTGCCAGCAGTGAAGGACAGCCTTATGGCTACACCTTC

v_call: TRBV5-1
j_call: TRBJ2-3
clone_size: once
d_call: TRBD2
cdr3_aa: CASSWTSGRGTDTQYF
cdr3_nt: TGCGCCAGCAGCTGGACTAGCGGGAGGGGGACAGATACGCAGTATTTT

v_call: TRBV27
j_call: TRBJ2-3
clone_size: -
d_call: -
cdr3_aa: CASSLSPGRTDTQYF
cdr3_nt: TGTGCCAGCAGTTTATCGCCCGGGAGAACAGATACGCAGTATTTT

v_call: TRBV25-1
j_call: TRBJ1-1
clone_size: -
d_call: -
cdr3_aa: CASSHWATKFEAFF
cdr3_nt: TGTGCCAGCAGTCACTGGGCAACCAAATTTGAAGCTTTCTTT

v_call: TRBV4-1
j_call: TRBJ1-4
clone_size: -
d_call: -
cdr3_aa: CASSQPSQGANEKLFF
cdr3_nt: TGCGCCAGCAGCCAACCTTCTCAGGGAGCTAATGAAAAACTGTTTTTT

v_call: TRBV28
j_call: TRBJ2-7
clone_size: once
d_call: -
cdr3_aa: CASSFASWTYEQYF
cdr3_nt: TGTGCCAGCAGTTTCGCGTCGTGGACCTACGAGCAGTACTTC

v_call: TRBV9
j_call: TRBJ1-3
clone_size: -
d_call: -
cdr3_aa: CASSVGLLDGNTIYF
cdr3_nt: TGTGCCAGCAGCGTTGGGCTTTTAGATGGAAACACCATATATTTT

v_call: TRBV28
j_call: TRBJ1-5
clone_size: -
d_call: -
cdr3_aa: CASSLWYQPQHF
cdr3_nt: TGTGCCAGCAGTTTATGGTATCAGCCCCAGCATTTT

v_call: TRBV15
j_call: TRBJ2-6
clone_size: -
d_call: -
cdr3_aa: CATSREASGANVLTF
cdr3_nt: TGTGCCACCAGCAGGGAAGCCTCTGGGGCCAACGTCCTGACTTTC

v_call: TRBV19
j_call: TRBJ2-1
clone_size: -
d_call: TRBD2
cdr3_aa: CASSIVGAGTSSYNEQFF
cdr3_nt: TGTGCCAGTAGTATAGTAGGAGCGGGAACATCGTCCTACAATGAGCAGTTCTTC

v_call: TRBV5-1
j_call: TRBJ2-5
clone_size: -
d_call: -
cdr3_aa: CASSLVLGEYQETQYF
cdr3_nt: TGCGCCAGCAGCTTGGTACTAGGAGAGTACCAAGAGACCCAGTACTTC

v_call: TRBV18
j_call: TRBJ1-1
clone_size: -
d_call: -
cdr3_aa: CASSPRQDEAFF
cdr3_nt: TGTGCCAGCTCACCCAGACAGGATGAAGCTTTCTTT

v_call: TRBV11-3
j_call: TRBJ1-1
clone_size: -
d_call: -
cdr3_aa: CASSGGRRSPAFF
cdr3_nt: TGTGCCAGCAGCGGAGGTCGTAGGTCCCCAGCTTTCTTT

v_call: TRBV29-1
j_call: TRBJ2-3
clone_size: -
d_call: -
cdr3_aa: CSVVPDSTDTQYF
cdr3_nt: TGCAGCGTTGTCCCGGATTCTACAGATACGCAGTATTTT